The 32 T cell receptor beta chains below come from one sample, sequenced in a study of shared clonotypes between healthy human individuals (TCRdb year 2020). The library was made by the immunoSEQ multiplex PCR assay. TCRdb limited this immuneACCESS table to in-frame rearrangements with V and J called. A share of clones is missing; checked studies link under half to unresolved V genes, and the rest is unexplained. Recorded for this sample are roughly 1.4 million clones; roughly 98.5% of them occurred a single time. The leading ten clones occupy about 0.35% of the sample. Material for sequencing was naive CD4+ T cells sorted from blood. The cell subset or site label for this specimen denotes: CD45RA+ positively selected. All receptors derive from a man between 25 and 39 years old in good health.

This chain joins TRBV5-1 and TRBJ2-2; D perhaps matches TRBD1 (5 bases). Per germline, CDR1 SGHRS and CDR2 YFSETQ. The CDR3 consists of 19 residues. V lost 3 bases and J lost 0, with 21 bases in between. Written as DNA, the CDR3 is TGCGCCAGCAGCTCTAAATCGCGACAGAACTTTGCGAACACCGGGGAGCTGTTTTTT. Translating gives CASSSKSRQNFANTGELFF.

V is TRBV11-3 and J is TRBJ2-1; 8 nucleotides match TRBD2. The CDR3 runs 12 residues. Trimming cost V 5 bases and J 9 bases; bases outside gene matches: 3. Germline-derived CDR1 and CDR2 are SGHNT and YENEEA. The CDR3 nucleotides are TGTGCCAGCAGCACCGGGAGGGGTGAGCAGTTCTTC. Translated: CASSTGRGEQFF.

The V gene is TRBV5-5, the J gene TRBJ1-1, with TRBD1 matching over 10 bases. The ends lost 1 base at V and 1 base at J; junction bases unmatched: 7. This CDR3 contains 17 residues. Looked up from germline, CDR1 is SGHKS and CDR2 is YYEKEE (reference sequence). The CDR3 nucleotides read TGTGCCAGCAGCTTGCCTGACAGGGGGCGTGGGAACACTGAAGCTTTCTTT. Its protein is CASSLPDRGRGNTEAFF. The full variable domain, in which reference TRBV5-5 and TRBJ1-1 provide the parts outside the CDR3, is DAGVTQSPTHLIKTRGQQVTLRCSPISGHKSVSWYQQVLGQGPQFIFQYYEKEERGRGNFPDRFSARQFPNYSSELNVNALLLGDSALYLCASSLPDRGRGNTEAFFGQGTRLTVV.

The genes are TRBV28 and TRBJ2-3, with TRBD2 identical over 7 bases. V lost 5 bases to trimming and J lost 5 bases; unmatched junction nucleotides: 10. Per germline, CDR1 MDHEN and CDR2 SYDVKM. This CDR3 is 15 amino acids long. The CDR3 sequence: CASSVGRETEDTQYF. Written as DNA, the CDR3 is TGTGCCAGCAGTGTGGGGCGGGAGACAGAAGATACGCAGTATTTT.

CDR3: CASSTGTSGSREQYF. The CDR3 DNA reads as TGTGCCAGCAGCACCGGGACTAGCGGGAGCAGGGAGCAGTACTTC. The J gene is TRBJ2-7, the V gene TRBV5-4; 14 positions agree with TRBD2. V lost 4 bases, J lost 7 bases, and 7 bases stayed unmatched. The CDR3 is 15 residues long. Germline CDR1 and CDR2: SGHNT and YYREEE (reference sequence).

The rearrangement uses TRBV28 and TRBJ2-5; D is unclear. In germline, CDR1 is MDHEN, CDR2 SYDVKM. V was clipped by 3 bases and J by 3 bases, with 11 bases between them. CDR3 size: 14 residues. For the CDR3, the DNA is TGTGCCAGCAGTTTTATAACTTACAAAGAGACCCAGTACTTC. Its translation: CASSFITYKETQYF. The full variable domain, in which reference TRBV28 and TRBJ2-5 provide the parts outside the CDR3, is DVKVTQSSRYLVKRTGEKVFLECVQDMDHENMFWYRQDPGLGLRLIYFSYDVKMKEKGDIPEGYSVSREKKERFSLILESASTNQTSMYLCASSFITYKETQYFGPGTRLLVL.

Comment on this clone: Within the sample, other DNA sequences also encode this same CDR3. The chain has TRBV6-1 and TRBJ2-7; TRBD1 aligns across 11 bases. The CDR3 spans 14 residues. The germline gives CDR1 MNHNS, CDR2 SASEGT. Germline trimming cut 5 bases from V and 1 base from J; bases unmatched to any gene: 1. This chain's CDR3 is CASSRDRGSYEQYF. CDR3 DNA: TGTGCCAGCAGTAGGGACAGGGGGTCCTACGAGCAGTACTTC.

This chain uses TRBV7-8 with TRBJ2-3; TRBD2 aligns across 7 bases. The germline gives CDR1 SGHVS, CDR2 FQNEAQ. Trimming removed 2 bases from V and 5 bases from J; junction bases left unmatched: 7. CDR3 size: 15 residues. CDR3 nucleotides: TGTGCCAGCAGCTTATTAGTTGCGGGAGAAGATACGCAGTATTTT. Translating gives CASSLLVAGEDTQYF. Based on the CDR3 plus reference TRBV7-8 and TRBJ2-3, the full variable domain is GAGVSQSPRYKVAKRGQDVALRCDPISGHVSLFWYQQALGQGPEFLTYFQNEAQLDKSGLPSDRFFAERPEGSVSTLKIQRTQQEDSAVYLCASSLLVAGEDTQYFGPGTRLTVL.

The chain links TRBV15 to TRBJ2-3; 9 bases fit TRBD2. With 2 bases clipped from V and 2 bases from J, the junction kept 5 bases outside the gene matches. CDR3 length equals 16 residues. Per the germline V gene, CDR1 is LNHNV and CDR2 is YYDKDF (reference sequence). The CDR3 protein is CATSRLTSGYTDTQYF. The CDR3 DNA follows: TGTGCCACCAGCAGACTTACTAGCGGGTACACAGATACGCAGTATTTT.

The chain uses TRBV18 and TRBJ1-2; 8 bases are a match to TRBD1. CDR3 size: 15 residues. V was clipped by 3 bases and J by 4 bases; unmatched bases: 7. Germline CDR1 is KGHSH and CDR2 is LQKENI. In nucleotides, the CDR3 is TGTGCCAGCTCACCTCAGGGGGCGCAGAGCTATGGCTACACCTTC. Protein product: CASSPQGAQSYGYTF.

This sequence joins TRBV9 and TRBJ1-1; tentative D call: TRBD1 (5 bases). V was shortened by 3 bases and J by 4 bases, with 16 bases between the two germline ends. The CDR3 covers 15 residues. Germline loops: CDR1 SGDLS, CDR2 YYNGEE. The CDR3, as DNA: TGTGCCAGCAGCGCCAGGGTCTCCGCGGGCACTGAAGCTTTCTTT. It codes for CASSARVSAGTEAFF.

The CDR3 here is CASSLPWGTGGSYNEQFF. For the CDR3, the DNA is TGTGCCAGCAGCTTGCCTTGGGGGACAGGGGGCTCCTACAATGAGCAGTTCTTC. The chain carries TRBV5-4 and TRBJ2-1, with 11 bases fitting TRBD1. Per germline, CDR1 SGHNT and CDR2 YYREEE (reference sequence). V lost 1 base, J lost 0 bases, and 6 bases stayed unmatched. The CDR3 extends over 18 amino acids. The whole variable domain, filled in from reference TRBV5-4 and TRBJ2-1, reads ETGVTQSPTHLIKTRGQQVTLRCSSQSGHNTVSWYQQALGQGPQFIFQYYREEENGRGNFPPRFSGLQFPNYSSELNVNALELDDSALYLCASSLPWGTGGSYNEQFFGPGTRLTVL.

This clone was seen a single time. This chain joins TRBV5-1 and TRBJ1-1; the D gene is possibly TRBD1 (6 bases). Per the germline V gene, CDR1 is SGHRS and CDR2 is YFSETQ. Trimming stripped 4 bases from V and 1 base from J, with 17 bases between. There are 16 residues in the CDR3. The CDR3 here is CASSGVAGAGNTEAFF. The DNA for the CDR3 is TGCGCCAGCAGCGGGGTGGCAGGGGCTGGGAACACTGAAGCTTTCTTT.

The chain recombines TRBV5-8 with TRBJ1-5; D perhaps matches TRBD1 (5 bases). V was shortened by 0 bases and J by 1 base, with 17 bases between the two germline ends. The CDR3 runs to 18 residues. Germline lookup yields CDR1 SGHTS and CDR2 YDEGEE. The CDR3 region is CASSLGIQGPGSNQPQHF. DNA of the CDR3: TGTGCCAGCAGCTTGGGCATTCAGGGACCCGGGAGCAATCAGCCCCAGCATTTT.

The CDR3 DNA is TGTGCCAGCATCTCCACGTCGGGTCCCTACGAGCAGTACTTC. This translates into CASISTSGPYEQYF. This sequence joins TRBV7-9 and TRBJ2-7; no firm D call. Trimming pared 7 bases from V and 2 bases from J, leaving 15 bases between. CDR3 length: 14 amino acids. CDR1 is SEHNR and CDR2 is FQNEAQ in the germline V gene (reference sequence).

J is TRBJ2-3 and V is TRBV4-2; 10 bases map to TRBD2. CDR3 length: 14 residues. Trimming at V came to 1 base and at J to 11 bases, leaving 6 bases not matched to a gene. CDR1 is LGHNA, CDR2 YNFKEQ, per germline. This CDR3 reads CASSQGVAGGRQYF. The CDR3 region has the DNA TGTGCCAGCAGCCAAGGGGTAGCGGGAGGAAGGCAGTATTTT.

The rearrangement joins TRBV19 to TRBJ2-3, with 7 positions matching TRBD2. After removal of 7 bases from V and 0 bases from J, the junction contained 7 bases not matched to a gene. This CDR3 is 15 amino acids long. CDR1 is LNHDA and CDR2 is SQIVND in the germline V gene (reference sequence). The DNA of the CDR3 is TGTGCCAGTACCTACACGGGGGGTAGCACAGATACGCAGTATTTT. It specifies CASTYTGGSTDTQYF.

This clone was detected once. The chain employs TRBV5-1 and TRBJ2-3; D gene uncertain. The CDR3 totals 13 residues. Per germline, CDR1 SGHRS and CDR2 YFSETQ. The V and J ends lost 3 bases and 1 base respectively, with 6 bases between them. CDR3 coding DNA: TGCGCCAGCAGCTCAATTGGCACAGATACGCAGTATTTT. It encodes CASSSIGTDTQYF.

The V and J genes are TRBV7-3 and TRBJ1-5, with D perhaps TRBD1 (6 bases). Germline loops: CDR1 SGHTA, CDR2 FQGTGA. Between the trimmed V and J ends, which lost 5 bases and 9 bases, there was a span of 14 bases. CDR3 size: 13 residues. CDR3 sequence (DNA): TGTGCCAGCAGCGAACAGGGTGGGGGGCCCCAGCATTTT. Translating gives CASSEQGGGPQHF.

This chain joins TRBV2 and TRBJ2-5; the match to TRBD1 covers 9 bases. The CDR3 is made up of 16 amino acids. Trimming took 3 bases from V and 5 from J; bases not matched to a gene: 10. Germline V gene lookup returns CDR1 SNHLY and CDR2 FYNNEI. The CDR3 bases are TGTGCCAGCAGTGAGTGGGGTGGACAGGGGTTTGAGACCCAGTACTTC. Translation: CASSEWGGQGFETQYF.

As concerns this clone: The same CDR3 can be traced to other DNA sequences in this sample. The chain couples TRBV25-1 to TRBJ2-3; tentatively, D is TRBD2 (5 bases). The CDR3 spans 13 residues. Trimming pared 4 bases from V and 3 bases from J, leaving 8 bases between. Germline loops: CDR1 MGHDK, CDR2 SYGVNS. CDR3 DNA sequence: TGTGCCAGCAGTGTGCCGGGAACAGATACGCAGTATTTT. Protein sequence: CASSVPGTDTQYF.

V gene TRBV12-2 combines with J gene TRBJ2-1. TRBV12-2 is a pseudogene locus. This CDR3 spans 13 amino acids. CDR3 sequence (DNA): TGTGCAAGTCGCCCAGTCCTATCCTTGGAACAGTTCTTC. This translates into CASRPVLSLEQFF.

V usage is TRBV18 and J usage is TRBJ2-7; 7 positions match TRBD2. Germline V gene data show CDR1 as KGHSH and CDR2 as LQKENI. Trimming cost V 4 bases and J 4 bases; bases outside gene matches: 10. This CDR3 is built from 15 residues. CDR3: CASSLGLVGGYEQYF. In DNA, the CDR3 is TGTGCCAGCTCACTTGGACTAGTTGGGGGGTACGAGCAGTACTTC.

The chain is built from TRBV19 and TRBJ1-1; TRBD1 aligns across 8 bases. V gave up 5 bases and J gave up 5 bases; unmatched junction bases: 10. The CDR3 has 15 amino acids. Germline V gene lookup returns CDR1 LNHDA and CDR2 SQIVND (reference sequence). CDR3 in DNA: TGTGCCAGTAGTGCTCCGACAGGGGCGAGGACTGAAGCTTTCTTT. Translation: CASSAPTGARTEAFF.

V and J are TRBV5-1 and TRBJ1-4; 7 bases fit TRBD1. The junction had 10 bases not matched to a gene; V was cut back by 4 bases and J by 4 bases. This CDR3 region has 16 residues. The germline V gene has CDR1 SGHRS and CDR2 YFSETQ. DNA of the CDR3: TGCGCCAGCAGCCTTGAGCCGGGACAGTTTAATGAAAAACTGTTTTTT. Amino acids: CASSLEPGQFNEKLFF.

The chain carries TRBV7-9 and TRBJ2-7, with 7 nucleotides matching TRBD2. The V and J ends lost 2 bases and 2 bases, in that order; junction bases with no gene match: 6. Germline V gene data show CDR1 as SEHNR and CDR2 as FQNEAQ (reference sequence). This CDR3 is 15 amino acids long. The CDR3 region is CASSLKGGSAYEQYF. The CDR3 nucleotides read TGTGCCAGCAGCTTAAAGGGCGGGAGCGCCTACGAGCAGTACTTC. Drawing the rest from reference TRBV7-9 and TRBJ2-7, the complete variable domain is DTGVSQNPRHKITKRGQNVTFRCDPISEHNRLYWYRQTLGQGPEFLTYFQNEAQLEKSRLLSDRFSAERPKGSFSTLEIQRTEQGDSAMYLCASSLKGGSAYEQYFGPGTRLTVT.

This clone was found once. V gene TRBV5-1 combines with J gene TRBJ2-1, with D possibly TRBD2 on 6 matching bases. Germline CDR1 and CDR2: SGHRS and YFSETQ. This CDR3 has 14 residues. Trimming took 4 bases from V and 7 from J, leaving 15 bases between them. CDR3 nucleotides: TGCGCCAGCAGCCCCGCCGGGACTGGAAATGAGCAGTTCTTC. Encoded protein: CASSPAGTGNEQFF. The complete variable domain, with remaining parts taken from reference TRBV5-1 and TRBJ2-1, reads KAGVTQTPRYLIKTRGQQVTLSCSPISGHRSVSWYQQTPGQGLQFLFEYFSETQRNKGNFPGRFSGRQFSNSRSEMNVSTLELGDSALYLCASSPAGTGNEQFFGPGTRLTVL.

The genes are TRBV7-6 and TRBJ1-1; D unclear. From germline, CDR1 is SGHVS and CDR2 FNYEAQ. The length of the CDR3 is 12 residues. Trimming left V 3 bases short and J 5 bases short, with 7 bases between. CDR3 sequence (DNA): TGTGCCAGCAGCTTGTTAGGTACTGAAGCTTTCTTT. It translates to CASSLLGTEAFF.

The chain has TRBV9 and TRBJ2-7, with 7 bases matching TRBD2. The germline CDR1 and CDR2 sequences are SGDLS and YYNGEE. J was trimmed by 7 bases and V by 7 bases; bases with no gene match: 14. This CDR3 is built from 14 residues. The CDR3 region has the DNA TGTGCCAGCTCCACCCGGGGACTAATTGAAGAGCAGTACTTC. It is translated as CASSTRGLIEEQYF.

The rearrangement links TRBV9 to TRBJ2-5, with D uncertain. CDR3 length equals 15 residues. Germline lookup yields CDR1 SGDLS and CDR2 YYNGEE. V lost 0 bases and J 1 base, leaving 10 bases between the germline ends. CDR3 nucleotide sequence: TGTGCCAGCAGCGTAGGTGGGCTCCTCCAAGAGACCCAGTACTTC. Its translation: CASSVGGLLQETQYF.

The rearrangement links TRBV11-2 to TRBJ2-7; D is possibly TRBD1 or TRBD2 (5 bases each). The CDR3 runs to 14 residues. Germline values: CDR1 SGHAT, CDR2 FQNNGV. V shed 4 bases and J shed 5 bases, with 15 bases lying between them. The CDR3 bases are TGTGCCAGCAGCTCGACCACCGGGACCGACGAGCAGTACTTC. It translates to CASSSTTGTDEQYF.

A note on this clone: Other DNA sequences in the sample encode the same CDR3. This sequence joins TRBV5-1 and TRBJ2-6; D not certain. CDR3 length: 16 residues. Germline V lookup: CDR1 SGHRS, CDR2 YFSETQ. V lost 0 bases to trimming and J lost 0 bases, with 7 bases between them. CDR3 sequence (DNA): TGCGCCAGCAGCTTGGACCGCAGCTCTGGGGCCAACGTCCTGACTTTC. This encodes CASSLDRSSGANVLTF.